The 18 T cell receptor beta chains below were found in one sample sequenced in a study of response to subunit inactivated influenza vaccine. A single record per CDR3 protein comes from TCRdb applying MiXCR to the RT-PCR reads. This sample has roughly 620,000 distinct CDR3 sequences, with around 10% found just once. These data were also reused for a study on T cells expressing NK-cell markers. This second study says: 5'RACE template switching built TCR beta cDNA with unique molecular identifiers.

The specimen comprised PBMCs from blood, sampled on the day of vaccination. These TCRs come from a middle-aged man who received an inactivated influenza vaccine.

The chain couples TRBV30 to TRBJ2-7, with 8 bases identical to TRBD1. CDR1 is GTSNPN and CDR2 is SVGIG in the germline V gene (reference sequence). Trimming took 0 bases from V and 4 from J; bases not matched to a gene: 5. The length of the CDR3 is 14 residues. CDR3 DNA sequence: TGTGCCTGGAGTGTACGGCAGGGGGCTTACGAGCAGTACTTC. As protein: CAWSVRQGAYEQYF.

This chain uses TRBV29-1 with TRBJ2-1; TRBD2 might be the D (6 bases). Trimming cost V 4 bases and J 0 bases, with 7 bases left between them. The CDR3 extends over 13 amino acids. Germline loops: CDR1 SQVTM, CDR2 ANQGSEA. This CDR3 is CSVGLDSYNEQFF. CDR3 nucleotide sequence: TGCAGCGTTGGACTAGACTCCTACAATGAGCAGTTCTTC.

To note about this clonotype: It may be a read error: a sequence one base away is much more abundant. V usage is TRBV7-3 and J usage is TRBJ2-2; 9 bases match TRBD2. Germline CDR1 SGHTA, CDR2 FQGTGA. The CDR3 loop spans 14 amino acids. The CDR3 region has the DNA TGTGTCAGCCGCTCTAGCGGGACTTCCGGGGAGCTGTTTTTT. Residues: CVSRSSGTSGELFF. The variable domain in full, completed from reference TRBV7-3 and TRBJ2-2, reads GAGVSQTPSNKVTEKGKYVELRCDPISGHTALYWYRQSLGQGPEFLIYFQGTGAADDSGLPNDRFFAVRPEGSVSTLKIQRTERGDSAVYLCVSRSSGTSGELFFGEGSRLTVL.

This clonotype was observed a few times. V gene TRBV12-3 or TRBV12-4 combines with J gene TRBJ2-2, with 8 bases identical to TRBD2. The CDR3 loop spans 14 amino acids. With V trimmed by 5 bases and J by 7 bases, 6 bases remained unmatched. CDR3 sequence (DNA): TGTGCCAGCAGTCGGGGGGGGTATGTCGGGGAGCTGTTTTTT. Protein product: CASSRGGYVGELFF.

The CDR3: CASSQEWTRGGDTQYF. The CDR3 region has the DNA TGCGCCAGCAGCCAAGAATGGACTAGGGGGGGAGATACGCAGTATTTT. The V call is TRBV4-3, the J call TRBJ2-3, with TRBD2 as a possible D gene (7 bases). V lost 0 bases, J lost 5 bases, and 15 bases lay in between. CDR3 length: 16 amino acids. Per germline, CDR1 LGHNA and CDR2 YSLEER.

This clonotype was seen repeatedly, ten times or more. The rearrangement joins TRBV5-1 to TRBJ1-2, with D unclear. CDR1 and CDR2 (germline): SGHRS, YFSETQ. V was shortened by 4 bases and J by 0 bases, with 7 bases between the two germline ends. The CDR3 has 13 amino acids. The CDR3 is CASSGGPNYGYTF. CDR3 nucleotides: TGCGCCAGCAGCGGCGGGCCTAACTATGGCTACACCTTC.

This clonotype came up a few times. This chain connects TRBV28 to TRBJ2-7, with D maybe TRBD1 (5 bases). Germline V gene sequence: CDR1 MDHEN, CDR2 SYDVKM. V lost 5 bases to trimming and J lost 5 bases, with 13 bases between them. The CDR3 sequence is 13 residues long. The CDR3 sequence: CASSLGQNHEQYF. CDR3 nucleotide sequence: TGTGCCAGCAGTCTGGGGCAGAACCACGAGCAGTACTTC.

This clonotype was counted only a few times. The DNA of the CDR3 is TGTGCCAGCAGTTCTAGCGGCAGCTACACAGATACGCAGTATTTT. Translated: CASSSSGSYTDTQYF. The rearrangement joins TRBV27 to TRBJ2-3; 7 nucleotides align to TRBD2. Germline V CDR1 and CDR2: MNHEY, SMNVEV (reference sequence). This CDR3 is built from 15 residues. The junction had 6 bases not matched to a gene; V was cut back by 4 bases and J by 2 bases.

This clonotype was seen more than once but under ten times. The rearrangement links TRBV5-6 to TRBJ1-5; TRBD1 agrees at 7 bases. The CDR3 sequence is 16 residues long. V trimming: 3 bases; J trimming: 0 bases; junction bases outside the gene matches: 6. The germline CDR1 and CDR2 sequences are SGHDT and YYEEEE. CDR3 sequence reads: CASSYGQALSNQPQHF. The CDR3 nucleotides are TGTGCCAGCAGCTACGGACAGGCGCTTAGCAATCAGCCCCAGCATTTT.

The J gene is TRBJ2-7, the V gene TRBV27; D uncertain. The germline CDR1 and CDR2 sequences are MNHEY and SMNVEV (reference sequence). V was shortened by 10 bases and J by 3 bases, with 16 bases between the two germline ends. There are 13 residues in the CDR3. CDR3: CAKTRTTLYEQYF. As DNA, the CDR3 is TGTGCCAAAACGCGGACGACTCTCTACGAGCAGTACTTC.

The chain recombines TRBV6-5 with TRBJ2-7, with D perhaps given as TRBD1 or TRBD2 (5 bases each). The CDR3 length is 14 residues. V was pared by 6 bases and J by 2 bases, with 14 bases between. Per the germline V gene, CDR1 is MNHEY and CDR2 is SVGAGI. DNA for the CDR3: TGTGCCAGCAGCTTACGGGACGGCCCCTACGAGCAGTACTTC. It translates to CASSLRDGPYEQYF.

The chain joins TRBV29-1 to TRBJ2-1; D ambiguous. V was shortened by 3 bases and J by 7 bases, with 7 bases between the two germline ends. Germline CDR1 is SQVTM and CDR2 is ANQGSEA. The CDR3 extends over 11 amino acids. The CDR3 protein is CSVDSQNEQFF. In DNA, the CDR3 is TGCAGCGTTGATTCGCAGAATGAGCAGTTCTTC.

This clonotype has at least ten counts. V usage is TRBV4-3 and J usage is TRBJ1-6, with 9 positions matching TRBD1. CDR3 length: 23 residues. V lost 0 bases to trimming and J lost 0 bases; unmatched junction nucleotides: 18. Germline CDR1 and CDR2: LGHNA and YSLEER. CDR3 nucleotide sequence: TGCGCCAGCAGCCAAGATAGGAGACAGGGGGTGCCGAGAGGGAGCTCCTATAATTCACCCCTCCACTTT. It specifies CASSQDRRQGVPRGSSYNSPLHF.

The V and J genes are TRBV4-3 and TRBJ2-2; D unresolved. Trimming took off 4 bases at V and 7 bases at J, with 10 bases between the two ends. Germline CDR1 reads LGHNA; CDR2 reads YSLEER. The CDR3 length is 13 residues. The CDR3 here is CASSRVEGGELFF. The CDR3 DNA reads TGCGCCAGCAGCCGGGTTGAAGGCGGGGAGCTGTTTTTT.

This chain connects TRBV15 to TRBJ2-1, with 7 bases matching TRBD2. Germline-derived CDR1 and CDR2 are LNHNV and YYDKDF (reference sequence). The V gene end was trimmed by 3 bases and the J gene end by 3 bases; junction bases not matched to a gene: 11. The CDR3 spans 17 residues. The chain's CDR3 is CATSRDLGGAYYNEQFF. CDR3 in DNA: TGTGCCACCAGCAGGGATCTGGGAGGGGCCTACTACAATGAGCAGTTCTTC.

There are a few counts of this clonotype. CDR3 loop: CASRQLPGQGYTGELFF. The CDR3 region has the DNA TGTGCCAGCAGGCAACTACCGGGACAGGGATACACCGGGGAGCTGTTTTTT. The genes are TRBV21-1 and TRBJ2-2; the D segment call TRBD1 is taken from the table without a DNA check. TRBV21-1 is a known pseudogene. The CDR3 length is 17 residues.

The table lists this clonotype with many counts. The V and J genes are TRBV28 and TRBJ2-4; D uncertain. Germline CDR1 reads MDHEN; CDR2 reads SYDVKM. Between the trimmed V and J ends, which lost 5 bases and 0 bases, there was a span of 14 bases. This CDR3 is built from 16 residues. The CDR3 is CASSPPWLRAKNIQYF. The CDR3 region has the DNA TGTGCCAGCAGTCCCCCGTGGTTGAGAGCCAAAAACATTCAGTACTTC. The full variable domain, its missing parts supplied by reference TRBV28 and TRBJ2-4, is DVKVTQSSRYLVKRTGEKVFLECVQDMDHENMFWYRQDPGLGLRLIYFSYDVKMKEKGDIPEGYSVSREKKERFSLILESASTNQTSMYLCASSPPWLRAKNIQYFGAGTRLSVL.

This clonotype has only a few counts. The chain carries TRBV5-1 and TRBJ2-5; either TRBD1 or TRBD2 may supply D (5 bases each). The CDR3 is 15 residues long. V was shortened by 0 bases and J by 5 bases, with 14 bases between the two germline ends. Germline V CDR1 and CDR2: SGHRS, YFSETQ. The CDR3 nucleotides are TGCGCCAGCAGCTTGGAAGGCAGGGAGTCGGAGACCCAGTACTTC. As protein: CASSLEGRESETQYF.